This record concerns one TCR beta chain sequence. The target antigen is unknown. The sequenced template was cDNA made from the entire isolated RNA. Profiled with immunoSEQ multiplex PCR; TCRdb holds only in-frame clones, not every one. The data contain approximately 260,000 clones, approximately 24% of them singletons. The sample comes from a study of beta chain features in type 1 diabetes. Findings of the study overall: For Type 1 diabetes patients, all four CD4+ subsets carried TCRB CDR3s that were moderately but significantly shorter. Whatever favoring of shorter templates PCR might show would apply equally to patients and controls.

In germline, CDR1 is LNHNV, CDR2 YYDKDF (reference sequence). Trimming pared 5 bases from V and 4 bases from J, leaving 17 bases between. This CDR3 is 16 amino acids long. The chain employs TRBV15 and TRBJ1-4; D remains ambiguous. Sequenced: naive CD4+ T cells from blood. This sequence originates from a woman aged 25 to 39 with type 1 diabetes. Here the CDR3 reads CATSGYQVGRNEKLFF. Written as DNA, the CDR3 is TGTGCCACCAGCGGATATCAAGTTGGGCGTAATGAAAAACTGTTTTTT. Looking up the rest from reference TRBV15 and TRBJ1-4 gives the full variable domain: DAMVIQNPRYQVTQFGKPVTLSCSQTLNHNVMYWYQQKSSQAPKLLFHYYDKDFNNEADTPDNFQSRRPNTSFCFLDIRSPGLGDTAMYLCATSGYQVGRNEKLFFGSGTQLSVL.